A selection of T cell receptor beta chains follows, all from one sample in a study of beta chain features in type 1 diabetes. TCRdb's copy holds only in-frame clones and misses some; the assay was immunoSEQ multiplex PCR. The data contain some 300,000 clones, about 7.8% of them seen just once; the ten biggest clones take up approximately 0.93%. Source material: central memory CD4+ T cells from blood. The receptors were sampled from a woman aged 18-29 years in good health. Each CDR3 is given without its conserved first and last residue.

AWQPWQGGNEQF,12,TRBV30,TRBJ2-1
ASSPHLTAGELF,12,TRBV7-2,TRBJ2-2
ASSPRGATNEKLF,13,TRBV9,TRBJ1-4
ATRKDNTGELF,11,TRBV6-1,TRBJ2-2
ASSLGAHLRTDTQY,14,TRBV7-2,TRBJ2-3
ASSLRLGNQPQH,12,TRBV28,TRBJ1-5
ASSGAELGSYNEQF,14,TRBV7-6,TRBJ2-1
ASSFGLSSTDTQY,13,TRBV7-2,TRBJ2-3
ASSLRVKAF,9,TRBV28,TRBJ1-1
ASSNTGNYGYT,11,TRBV19,TRBJ1-2
ASSLVPGPQGYNAEAF,16,TRBV5-1,TRBJ1-1
ASSLLGSSNYGYT,13,TRBV7-3,TRBJ1-2
ASSAQGQGAVETQY,14,TRBV18,TRBJ2-5
ATSRDSEGNEQF,12,TRBV15,TRBJ2-1
ASSQVLDRGIYTQY,14,TRBV4-2,TRBJ2-3